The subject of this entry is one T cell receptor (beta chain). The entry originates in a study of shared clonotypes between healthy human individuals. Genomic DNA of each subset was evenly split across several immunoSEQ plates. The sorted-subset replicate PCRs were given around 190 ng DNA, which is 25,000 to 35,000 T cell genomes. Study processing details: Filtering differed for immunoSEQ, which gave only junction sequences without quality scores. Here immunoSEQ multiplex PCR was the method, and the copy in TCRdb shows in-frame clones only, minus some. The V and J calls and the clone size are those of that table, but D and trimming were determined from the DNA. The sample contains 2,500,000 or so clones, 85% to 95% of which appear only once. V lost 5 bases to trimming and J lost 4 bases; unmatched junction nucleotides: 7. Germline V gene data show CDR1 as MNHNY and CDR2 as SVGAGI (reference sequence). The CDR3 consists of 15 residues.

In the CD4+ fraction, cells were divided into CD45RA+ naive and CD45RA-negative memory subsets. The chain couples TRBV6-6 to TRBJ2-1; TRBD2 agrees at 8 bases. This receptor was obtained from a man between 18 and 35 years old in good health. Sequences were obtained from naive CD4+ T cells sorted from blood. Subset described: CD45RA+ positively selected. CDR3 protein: CASSNEAGAYNEQFF. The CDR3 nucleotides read TGTGCCAGCAGTAATGAAGCGGGAGCGTACAATGAGCAGTTCTTC.